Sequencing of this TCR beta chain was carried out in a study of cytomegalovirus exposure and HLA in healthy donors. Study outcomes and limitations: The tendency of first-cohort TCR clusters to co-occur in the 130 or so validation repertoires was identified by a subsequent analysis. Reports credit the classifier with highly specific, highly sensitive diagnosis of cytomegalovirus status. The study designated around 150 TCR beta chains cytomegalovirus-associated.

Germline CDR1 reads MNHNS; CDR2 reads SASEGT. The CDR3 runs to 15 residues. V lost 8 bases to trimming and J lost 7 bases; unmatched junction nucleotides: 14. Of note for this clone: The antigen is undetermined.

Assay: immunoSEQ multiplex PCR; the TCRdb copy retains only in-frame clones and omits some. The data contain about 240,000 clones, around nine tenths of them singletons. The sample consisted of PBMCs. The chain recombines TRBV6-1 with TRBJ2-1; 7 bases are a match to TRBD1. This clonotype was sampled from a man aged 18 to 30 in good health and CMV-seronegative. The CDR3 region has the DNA TGTGCCAGCTTCGCCGGGGTAAAGGGGGCAAATGAGCAGTTCTTC. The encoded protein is CASFAGVKGANEQFF.